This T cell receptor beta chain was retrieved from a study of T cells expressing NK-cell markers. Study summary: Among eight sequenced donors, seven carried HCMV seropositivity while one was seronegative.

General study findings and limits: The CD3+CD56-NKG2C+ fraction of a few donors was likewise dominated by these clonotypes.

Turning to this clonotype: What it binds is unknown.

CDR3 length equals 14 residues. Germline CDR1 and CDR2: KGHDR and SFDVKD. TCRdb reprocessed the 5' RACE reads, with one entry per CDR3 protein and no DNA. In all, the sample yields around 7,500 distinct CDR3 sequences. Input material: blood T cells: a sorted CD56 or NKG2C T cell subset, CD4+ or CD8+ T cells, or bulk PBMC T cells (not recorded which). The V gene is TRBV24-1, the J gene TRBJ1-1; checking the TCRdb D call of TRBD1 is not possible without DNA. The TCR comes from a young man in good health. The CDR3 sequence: CATSEGDRLTEAFF.